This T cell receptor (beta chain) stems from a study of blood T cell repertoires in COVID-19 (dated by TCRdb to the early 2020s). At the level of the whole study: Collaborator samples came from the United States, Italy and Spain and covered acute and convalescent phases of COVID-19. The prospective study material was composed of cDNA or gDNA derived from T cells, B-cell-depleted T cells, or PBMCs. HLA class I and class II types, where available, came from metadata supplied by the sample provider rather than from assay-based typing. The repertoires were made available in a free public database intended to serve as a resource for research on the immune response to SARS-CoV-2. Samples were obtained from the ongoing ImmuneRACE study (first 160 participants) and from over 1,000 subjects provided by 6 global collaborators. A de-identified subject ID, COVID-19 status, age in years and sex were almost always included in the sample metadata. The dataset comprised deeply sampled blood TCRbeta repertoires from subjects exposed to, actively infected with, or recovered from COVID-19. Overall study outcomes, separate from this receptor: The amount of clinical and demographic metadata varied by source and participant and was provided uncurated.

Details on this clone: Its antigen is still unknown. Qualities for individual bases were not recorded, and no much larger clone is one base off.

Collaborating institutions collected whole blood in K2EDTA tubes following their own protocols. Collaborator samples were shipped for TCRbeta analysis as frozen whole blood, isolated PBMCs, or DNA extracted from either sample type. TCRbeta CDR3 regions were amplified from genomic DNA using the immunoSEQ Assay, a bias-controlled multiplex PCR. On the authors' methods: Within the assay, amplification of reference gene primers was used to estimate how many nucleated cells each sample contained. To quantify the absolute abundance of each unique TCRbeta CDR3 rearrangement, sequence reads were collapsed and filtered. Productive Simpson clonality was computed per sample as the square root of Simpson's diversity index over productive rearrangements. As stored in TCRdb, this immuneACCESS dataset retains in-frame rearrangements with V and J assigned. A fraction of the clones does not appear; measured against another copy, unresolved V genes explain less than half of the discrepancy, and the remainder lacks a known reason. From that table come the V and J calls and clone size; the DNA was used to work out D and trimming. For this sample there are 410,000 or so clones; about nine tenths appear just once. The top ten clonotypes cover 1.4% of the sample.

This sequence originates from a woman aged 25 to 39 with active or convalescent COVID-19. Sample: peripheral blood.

The CDR3 region reads CATSDLLPADIQEQPQHF. The DNA sequence reads TGTGCCACCAGTGATTTGCTCCCGGCGGACATACAGGAACAGCCCCAGCATTTT. The rearranged segments are TRBV24-1 and TRBJ1-5; the best D guess is TRBD1, with 5 bases matching. Taken from cysteine to phenylalanine, the CDR3 has 18 residues. CDR3 DNA only is kept here, 54 bases in frame from base 1. V was cut back by 0 bases and J by 7 bases, leaving a gap of 21 bases between them. According to the germline V gene, CDR1 reads KGHDR and CDR2 reads SFDVKD.